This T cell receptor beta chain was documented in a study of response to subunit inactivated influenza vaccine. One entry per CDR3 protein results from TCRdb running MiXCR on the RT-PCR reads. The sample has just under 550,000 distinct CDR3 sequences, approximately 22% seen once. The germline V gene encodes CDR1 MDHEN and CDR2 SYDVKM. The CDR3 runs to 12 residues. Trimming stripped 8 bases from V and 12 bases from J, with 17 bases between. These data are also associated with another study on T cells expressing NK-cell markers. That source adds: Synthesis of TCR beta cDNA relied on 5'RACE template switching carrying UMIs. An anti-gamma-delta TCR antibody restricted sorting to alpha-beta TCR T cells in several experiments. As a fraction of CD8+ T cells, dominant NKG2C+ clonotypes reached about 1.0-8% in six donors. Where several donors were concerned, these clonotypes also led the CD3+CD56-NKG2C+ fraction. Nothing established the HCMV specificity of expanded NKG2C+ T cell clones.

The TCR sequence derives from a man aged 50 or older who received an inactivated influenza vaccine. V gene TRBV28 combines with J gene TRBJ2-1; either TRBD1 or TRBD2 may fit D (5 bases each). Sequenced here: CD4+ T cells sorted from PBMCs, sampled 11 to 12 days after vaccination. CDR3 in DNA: TGTGCCAGCTCGACCCGTGGGACGGTGCAGTTCTTC. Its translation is CASSTRGTVQFF.